This T cell receptor (beta chain) was sequenced for a study of shared clonotypes between healthy human individuals (dated by TCRdb to 2020 to 2021). In the study overall: The cohort included three men and two women between 18 and 49 years of age. For each donor, CD4 naive and CD4 memory were each run on three plates, CD8 naive on two plates, and CD8 memory on one plate. Blood TCR repertoires of five healthy adults were deeply sequenced to estimate repertoire size and the extent of clonotype sharing between individuals. Libraries were prepared and TCR repertoires were sequenced by different laboratories using diverse techniques, in order to increase sequencing depth and limit assay-specific biases. Per donor, leukapheresis produced somewhere between about 0.9 and 10 billion PBMCs. On the study overall, not on this receptor specifically: Because the study included a small number of donors, the genetic and exposure-history diversity represented was limited. Across several donors, 4.5% to 6.5% of naive CD4, approximately 3.6% of naive CD8, 2.3% of memory CD4, and under 0.45% of memory CD8 clonotypes were shared. Rarefaction of sorted-subset datasets indicated incomplete sequencing despite the large sequencing depth. Clonotypes shared by all four sorted-subset donors showed higher generation probabilities than non-shared clonotypes. Pairwise subsampling indicated that sequencing depth was expected to affect the degree of clonotype sharing among donors. Naive subsets generally had larger estimated clonotype richness than memory subsets did. Sampling was restricted to blood, and TCR repertoires in tissues likely differ from the TCR repertoires found in blood.

The donors were healthy, HIV-negative adults who had no recently reported acute infections or vaccinations. Only Caucasian adults living in Nashville, Tennessee, USA were represented among the donors. Magnetic negative selection was used to enrich CD4+ T cells, after which naive cells were positively selected on CD45RA and the negative fraction became the memory subset. Blood was obtained by leukapheresis, after which PBMCs were separated by Ficoll-Histopaque density gradient centrifugation and cryopreserved in liquid nitrogen vapor phase. Purity and quantity of every magnetically sorted T cell population were checked by analytical flow cytometry. Genomic DNA was isolated from every sorted fraction and measured by UV absorbance on a Nanodrop 2000c. The CDR3 contains 16 residues, cysteine and phenylalanine counted. Just CDR3 DNA is preserved here, 48 bases in frame from base 1. Sequences KGHSH (CDR1) and LQKENI (CDR2) are obtained from the germline V gene. The junction carries 14 bases between V and J, which are trimmed by 1 base and 2 bases respectively.

This clone was seen only once. Its specific antigen is unknown. No base quality values were provided; no much bigger clone lies one nucleotide off. TCR CDR3 regions were amplified from genomic DNA by multiplex PCR using the deep immunoSEQ assay. Genomic DNA extracted from each cell subset was distributed evenly over all wells of several immunoSEQ 96-well plates, and each plate served as one replicate. Each replicate PCR for sorted subsets received around 200 ng genomic DNA, equal to about 30,000 T cell genomes. Purified libraries were quantified with a Qubit 3.0 fluorometer, sized on a Bioanalyzer 2100, and re-quantified with the KAPA Library Quantification kit. A separate single-read 150-cycle Illumina NextSeq 550 flow cell was used to sequence each immunoSEQ 96-well plate. The paper's processing steps were these. Because the immunoSEQ output included only junctional sequences and no quality scores, the filtering could not be the same as the filtering used for full-length reads. To assign V/J genes and CDR3, sequences were annotated against IMGT germline references using PyIR, a Python wrapper for IgBLAST v1.9. Any read was removed if the V/J assignment was weak (E-value above 1e-6), the CDR3 was missing, or the read contained stop codons, out-of-frame junctions, or ambiguous translated residues. V3J clonotypes were defined as sequences sharing the same inferred V gene, J gene, and CDR3 amino acid sequence. To compute the percentage overlap between repertoires, the number of shared unique clonotypes was divided by the size of the smaller repertoire. Richness of each repertoire was evaluated using RTK rarefaction, the Chao1 estimator, and Recon v2.1 estimates of unobserved clonotypes. For all TCRbeta clonotypes obtained by the gDNA method from a handful of donors, generation probabilities were computed with OLGA. Sourced from immuneACCESS, this table was stored by TCRdb with only in-frame sequences that have V and J called. A share of the clones is absent; for the studies checked, an unresolved V gene accounts for under half, and the remainder has no known explanation. That table supplies the V and J calls and clone size; D and trimming were determined from the DNA. The sample table holds a few million clones, of which under 95% were seen once. The ten largest clones capture approximately 0.4% of the sample.

The clonotype originates from a man between 18 and 35 years old in good health. Some clones in this sample may be carry-over from other donors' samples. The chain was built from TRBV18 and TRBJ1-2; TRBD1 could be the D gene, as 6 bases match. The sequencing sample was made of naive CD4+ T cells from PBMCs. Read against the paper, the sample's cell subset or site label means: CD45RA+ positively selected. The CDR3 has the sequence CASSPLGGTQNYGYTF. The bases read TGTGCCAGCTCACCACTCGGGGGGACACAGAACTATGGCTACACCTTC.